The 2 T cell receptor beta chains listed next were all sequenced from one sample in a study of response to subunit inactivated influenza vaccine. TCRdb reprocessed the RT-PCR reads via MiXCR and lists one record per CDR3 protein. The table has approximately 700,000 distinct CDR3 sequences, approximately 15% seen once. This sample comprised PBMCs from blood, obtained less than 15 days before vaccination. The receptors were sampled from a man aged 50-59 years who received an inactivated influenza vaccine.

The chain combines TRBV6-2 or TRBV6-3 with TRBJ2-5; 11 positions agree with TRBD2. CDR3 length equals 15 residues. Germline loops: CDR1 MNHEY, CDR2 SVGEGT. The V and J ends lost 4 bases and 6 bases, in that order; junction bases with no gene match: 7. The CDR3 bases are TGTGCCAGCAGTTCGCCGACTAGCGGGGAGCAGACCCAGTACTTC. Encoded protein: CASSSPTSGEQTQYF.

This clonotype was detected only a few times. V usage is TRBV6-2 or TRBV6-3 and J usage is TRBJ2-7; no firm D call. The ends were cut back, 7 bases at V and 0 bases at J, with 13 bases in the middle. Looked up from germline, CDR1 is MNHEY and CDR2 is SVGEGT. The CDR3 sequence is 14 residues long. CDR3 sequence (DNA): TGTGCCAGCACATCCTCCCCGCGCTCCTACGAGCAGTACTTC. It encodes CASTSSPRSYEQYF.